Below are 3 T cell receptor beta chains sequenced from a single sample in a study of T cell changes during pregnancy in multiple sclerosis. Assay used: immunoSEQ multiplex PCR; TCRdb lists only in-frame clones, some missing. Here the sample spans 100,000 or so clones, approximately 93% being singletons. The starting material was peripheral blood, obtained after pregnancy. Source of these receptors: a female donor with multiple sclerosis, enrolled in a pregnancy study.

The rearrangement uses TRBV28 and TRBJ2-7; 14 bases fit TRBD2. CDR1 MDHEN and CDR2 SYDVKM come from the germline V gene. V was clipped by 4 bases and J by 4 bases; unmatched bases: 6. This CDR3 comprises 16 residues. CDR3 sequence reads: CASSYGRTSGGYEQYF. The CDR3 DNA follows: TGTGCCAGCAGTTACGGGAGGACTAGCGGGGGGTACGAGCAGTACTTC.

The genes are TRBV5-1 and TRBJ2-7; 8 bases map to TRBD2. The CDR3 consists of 15 residues. V shed 2 bases, J shed 2 bases, and the junction held 6 bases outside the gene matches. Germline V gene sequence: CDR1 SGHRS, CDR2 YFSETQ. The chain's CDR3 is CASSFSSGPTYEQYF. CDR3 DNA sequence: TGCGCCAGCAGCTTTTCTAGCGGGCCCACCTACGAGCAGTACTTC.

In nucleotides, the CDR3 is TGTGCCAGTAGTATTGGGACAGGGTCCGAGCAGTACTTC. This codes for CASSIGTGSEQYF. J is TRBJ2-7 and V is TRBV19, with TRBD1 matching 9 bases. The CDR3 covers 13 residues. V lost 3 bases, J lost 6 bases, and 3 bases stayed unmatched. CDR1 and CDR2 (germline): LNHDA, SQIVND (reference sequence).